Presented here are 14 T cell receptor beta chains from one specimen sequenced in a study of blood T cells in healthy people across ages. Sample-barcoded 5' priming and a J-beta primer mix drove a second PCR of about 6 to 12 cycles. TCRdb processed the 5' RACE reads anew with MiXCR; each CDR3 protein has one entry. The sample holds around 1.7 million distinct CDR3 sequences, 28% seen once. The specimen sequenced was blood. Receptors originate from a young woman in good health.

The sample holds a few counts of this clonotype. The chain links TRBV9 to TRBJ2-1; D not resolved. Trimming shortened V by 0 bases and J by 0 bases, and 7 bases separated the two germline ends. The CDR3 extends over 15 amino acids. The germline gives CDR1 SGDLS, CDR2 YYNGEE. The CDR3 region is CASSVELNSYNEQFF. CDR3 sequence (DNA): TGTGCCAGCAGCGTAGAGCTAAACTCCTACAATGAGCAGTTCTTC.

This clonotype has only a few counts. CDR3 sequence: CASSLQGGITEAFF. The CDR3 nucleotides are TGTGCCAGCAGCCTACAAGGGGGGATCACTGAAGCTTTCTTT. This chain connects TRBV7-9 to TRBJ1-1; weak D call: TRBD1 (6 bases). Germline values: CDR1 SEHNR, CDR2 FQNEAQ (reference sequence). The V end was cut by 5 bases, the J end by 4 bases, with 14 bases between. The CDR3 runs to 14 residues. Combining the CDR3 with reference TRBV7-9 and TRBJ1-1 gives the whole variable domain DTGVSQNPRHKITKRGQNVTFRCDPISEHNRLYWYRQTLGQGPEFLTYFQNEAQLEKSRLLSDRFSAERPKGSFSTLEIQRTEQGDSAMYLCASSLQGGITEAFFGQGTRLTVV.

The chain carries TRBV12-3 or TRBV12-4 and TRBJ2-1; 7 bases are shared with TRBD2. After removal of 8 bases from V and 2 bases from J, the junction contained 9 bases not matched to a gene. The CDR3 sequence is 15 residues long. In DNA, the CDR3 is TGTGCCAGCGGGAGGGCGTCTATTACCTACAATGAGCAGTTCTTC. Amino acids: CASGRASITYNEQFF.

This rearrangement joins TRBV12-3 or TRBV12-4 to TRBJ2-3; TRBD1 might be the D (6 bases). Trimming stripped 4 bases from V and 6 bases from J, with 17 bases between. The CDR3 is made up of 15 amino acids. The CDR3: CASSSPGQGADTQYF. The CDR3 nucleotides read TGTGCCAGCAGTTCACCGGGACAAGGGGCCGATACGCAGTATTTT.

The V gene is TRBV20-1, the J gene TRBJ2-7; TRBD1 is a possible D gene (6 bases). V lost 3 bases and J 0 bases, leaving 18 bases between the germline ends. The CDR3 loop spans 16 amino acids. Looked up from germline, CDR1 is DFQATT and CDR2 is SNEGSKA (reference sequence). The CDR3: CSASDPRQVLSYEQYF. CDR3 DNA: TGCAGTGCTAGCGACCCTAGACAGGTACTCTCCTACGAGCAGTACTTC.

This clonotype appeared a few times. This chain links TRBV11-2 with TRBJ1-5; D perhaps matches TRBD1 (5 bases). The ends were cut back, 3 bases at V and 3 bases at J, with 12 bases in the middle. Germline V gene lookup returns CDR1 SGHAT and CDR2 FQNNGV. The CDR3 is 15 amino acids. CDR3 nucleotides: TGTGCCAGCAGCTTCGCTCAAGGGGTCAATCAGCCCCAGCATTTT. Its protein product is CASSFAQGVNQPQHF.

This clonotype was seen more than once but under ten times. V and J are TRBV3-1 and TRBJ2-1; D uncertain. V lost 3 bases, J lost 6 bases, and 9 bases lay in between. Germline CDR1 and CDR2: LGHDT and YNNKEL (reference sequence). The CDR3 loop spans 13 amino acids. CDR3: CASSHSGVNEQFF. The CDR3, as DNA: TGTGCCAGCAGCCATTCGGGTGTCAATGAGCAGTTCTTC.

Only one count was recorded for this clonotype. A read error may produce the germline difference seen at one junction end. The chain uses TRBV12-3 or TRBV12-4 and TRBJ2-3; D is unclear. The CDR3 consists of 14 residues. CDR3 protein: CASSLGLSTDAQYF. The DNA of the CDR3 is TGTGCCAGCAGTTTAGGCCTGAGCACAGATGCGCAGTATTTT.

The CDR3 nucleotides are TGTGCCAGCAGCCAAGATAGCATTGTATATGGCTACACCTTC. Its translation is CASSQDSIVYGYTF. The chain joins TRBV7-9 to TRBJ1-2; D ambiguous. Germline CDR1 SEHNR, CDR2 FQNEAQ (reference sequence). V was trimmed by 5 bases and J by 5 bases, leaving 15 bases between them. The CDR3 is 14 amino acids.

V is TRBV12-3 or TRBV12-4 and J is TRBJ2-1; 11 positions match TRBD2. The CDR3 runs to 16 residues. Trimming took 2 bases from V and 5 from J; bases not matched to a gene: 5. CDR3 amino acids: CASSLTSGSTHNEQFF. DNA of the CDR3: TGTGCCAGCAGTTTAACTAGCGGGAGTACTCACAATGAGCAGTTCTTC.

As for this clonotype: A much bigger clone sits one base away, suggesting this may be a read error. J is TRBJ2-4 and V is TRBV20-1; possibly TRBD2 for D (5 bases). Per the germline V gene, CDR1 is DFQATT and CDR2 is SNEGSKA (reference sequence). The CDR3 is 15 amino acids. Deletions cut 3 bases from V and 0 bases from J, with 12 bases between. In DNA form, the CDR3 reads TGCAGTGCTAGTGAGGTAGGACTAGCCAAAAACATTCAGTACTTC. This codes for CSASEVGLAKNIQYF.

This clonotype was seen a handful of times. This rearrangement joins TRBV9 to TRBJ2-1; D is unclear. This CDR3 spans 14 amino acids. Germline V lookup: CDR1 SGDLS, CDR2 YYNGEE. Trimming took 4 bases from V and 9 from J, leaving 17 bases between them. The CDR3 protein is CASSPRSRVSEQFF. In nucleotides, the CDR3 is TGTGCCAGCAGCCCCCGCAGTCGAGTCAGTGAGCAGTTCTTC. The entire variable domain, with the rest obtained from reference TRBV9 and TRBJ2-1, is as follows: DSGVTQTPKHLITATGQRVTLRCSPRSGDLSVYWYQQSLDQGLQFLIQYYNGEERAKGNILERFSAQQFPDLHSELNLSSLELGDSALYFCASSPRSRVSEQFFGPGTRLTVL.

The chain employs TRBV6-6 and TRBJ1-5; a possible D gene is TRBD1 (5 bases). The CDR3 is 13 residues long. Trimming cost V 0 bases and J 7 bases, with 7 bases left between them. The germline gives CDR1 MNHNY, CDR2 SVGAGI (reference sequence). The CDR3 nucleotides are TGTGCCAGCAGTTACTCCAGGGAACAGCCCCAGCATTTT. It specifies CASSYSREQPQHF.

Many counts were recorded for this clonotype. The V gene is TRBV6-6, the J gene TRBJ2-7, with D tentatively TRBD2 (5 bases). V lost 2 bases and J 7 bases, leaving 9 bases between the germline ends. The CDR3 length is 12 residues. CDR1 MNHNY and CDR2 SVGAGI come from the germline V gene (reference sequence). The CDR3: CASSYVPGEQYF. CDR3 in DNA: TGTGCCAGCAGTTACGTACCGGGAGAGCAGTACTTC.